This T cell receptor (beta chain) originates from a study of cytomegalovirus exposure and HLA in healthy donors (dated by TCRdb to about 2017). Describing the broader study: According to an earlier analysis of a few hundred of the donors, about 179 million T cells yielded 90 million to 130 million unique TCR beta sequences and 276 Gb of sequence data. An early release covering over 500 HLA-typed donors comprised approximately 300 gigabases of sequencing data and around 80 million unique TCR sequences. Of the roughly 390 genotyped donors, around 81% fell in the genetic ancestry cluster associated with self-reported Caucasian donors. The study aimed to test whether signatures of past pathogen exposure could be identified by cataloging public T cell receptors. Using immunosequencing, the study profiled T cell repertoires from roughly 650 subjects and related those repertoires to cytomegalovirus serostatus. In addition to the first cohort of 650 to 750 subjects, a separate validation cohort of approximately 130 different subjects was used. To predict cytomegalovirus infection status, the study combined high-throughput TCR immunosequencing, statistical association of individual TCRs with disease status, and machine learning. In a later analysis, previously published TCR beta repertoires from roughly 710 donors were re-analyzed and high-resolution HLA genotyping was added so that TCR occurrence patterns could be studied. In the later analysis, no new phenotypic data were used to find candidate immune exposures; instead, reliance was placed on TCR beta sequences and their occurrence across donors. To decide whether each TCR beta V gene segment behaved as functional or pseudogenic, an earlier analysis of some 570 of the donors relied on high-throughput TCR beta sequencing. Alongside the repertoire data, information on donor age, sex, ethnicity and CMV serostatus was compiled. Genome-wide SNP genotypes for about 60% of the 666 donors were used in a later genetic analysis, which treated that subset as a discovery cohort. Every discovery cohort repertoire had been produced on one sequencing platform. HLA typing included class I and class II loci at four-digit resolution. Typing coverage differed by locus: A, B, C, DRB1 and DQB1 were typed in roughly 620-640 donors, DQA1 in roughly 500, DPA1 in around 610, and DPB1 in roughly 470. Because of strong linkage in the cohort, roughly five DR-DQ haplotypes were treated as single units for association and clustering. On average, around 230,000 unique TCR beta nucleotide sequences were sequenced per donor among about 400 genotyped donors of the cohort, with roughly 18% of those sequences being non-productive. Study-wide conclusions, independent of this receptor: Roughly uniform sequencing depth across donors was assumed in presence/absence analyses, although this assumption may not hold. According to a later analysis, most CMV-associated TCR beta chains appeared to be HLA-restricted, and the HLA associations seemed to be driven largely by CMV exposure. For the cohort, immune exposure information was limited to CMV serostatus. A later analysis found that TCR association rates varied across HLA loci, with DRB1 alleles showing the most associated TCRs and HLA-C alleles the fewest. In an earlier analysis of some 540 of the donors, most TCR beta V segments appeared in productive rearrangements about 87% or about 30% of the time, broadly matching IMGT annotations. Three of the identified cytomegalovirus-associated TCR beta chains were confirmed in vitro to be specific for cytomegalovirus antigens. The authors suggested that the approach could potentially be generalized to other disease states and immunological phenotypes. Only TCR beta chains were sequenced in this cohort, and the absence of alpha or paired-chain data limited detectable features. A total of some 180 TCR beta chains were listed by the study as associated with cytomegalovirus. Linkage disequilibrium might explain the correlated functional status among segregating V segments, but an unknown experimental factor could not be ruled out. Compared with the 666-donor mean, donors in an Asian-associated ancestry cluster had fewer N-insertions in productive TCRs, according to a later genetic analysis. HLA typing was unavailable for some donors at each locus, so association tests used only the typed subset. The sequencing pipeline was judged likely to have produced a cluster of highly shared sequence variants as a technical artifact. Over 15 rarely observed V segments, including chromosome 9 orphons, were excluded from the earlier analysis of several hundred of the donors because counts were too low. In both the original and validation cohorts, the classifier was reported to diagnose cytomegalovirus status with high specificity and sensitivity. V-gene and J-gene trimming of TCR beta chains was associated with a missense DCLRE1C variant in a later genetic analysis, and the association was replicated in an independent cohort. Across donors, most TCR sequences were observed very rarely, whereas some public TCRs were present in many individuals. Several of the top co-occurrence clusters appeared to be linked to parvovirus B19, influenza, CMV and Epstein-Barr virus, according to a later analysis. A further reported finding was that TCR beta sequences accurately predicted the HLA-A and HLA-B alleles for most subjects in the first cohort. The 87-base-pair reads could not distinguish some IMGT-functional V segments, including TRBV6-2 and TRBV6-3, so those segments were excluded. Strong co-occurrence of HLA alleles, especially DR and DQ, made assigning TCR associations to individual alleles difficult. At a false discovery rate of 0.05, a later analysis linked 15,000 to 20,000 TCR beta sequences to specific HLA alleles. Compared with equally common non-associated chains, HLA-associated TCR beta chains in a later analysis were more clonally expanded and had lower generation probabilities.

The library relied on the immunoSEQ multiplex PCR assay. For the multiplex PCR, a mixture combining 60 forward primers for TCR Vbeta segments and 13 reverse primers for TCR Jbeta segments was used. The CDR3 region of rearranged TCR beta genes was amplified from genomic DNA by a multiplex PCR assay. Amplified TCR beta libraries were sequenced as 87-base-pair reads on the Illumina HiSeq System. The original methods were these. A later analysis tallied 75 million to 95 million unique TCR beta chains across the 666 repertoires, and approximately 9.9 million of those chains were shared by two or more donors. To remove PCR and sequencing errors, raw reads were error-corrected and collapsed into unique sequences using a nearest-neighbor algorithm that merged closely related sequences. To assign V, D and J gene segments, CDR3 sequences were aligned to IMGT reference sequences. For a sequence to be retained, a match of at least six nucleotides to both a V gene segment and a J gene segment was required. Rearrangements were called productive when the CDR3 lacked stop codons and stayed in frame with V and J; all others were non-productive. CDR3 was defined according to IMGT convention as the region running from the second conserved V-encoded cysteine to the conserved J-encoded phenylalanine. The earlier analysis of approximately 590 of the donors excluded any sequence lacking an unambiguous match to a single V gene segment. In an earlier analysis of 587 of the donors, V segments were called functional above 56.7% productive rearrangements and were called segregating when the between-donor standard deviation exceeded 5%. To diagnose cytomegalovirus status from the catalog of TCR beta chain sequences, a statistical classification framework was built. A later analysis assigned V and J genes by comparing TCR nucleotide sequences with IMGT/GENE-DB human TR gene sequences. Using the TCRdist pipeline, a later analysis assigned CDR3 sequences along with most-parsimonious VDJ recombination scenarios. A later analysis defined each TCR beta chain by its CDR3 amino acid sequence plus V-gene family, and excluded reads lacking a unique V-gene family. In a later analysis, 550 to 650 highly shared, low-generation-probability nucleotide sequences were removed to address suspected cross-contamination and a sequencing artifact. In a later analysis, a clonal expansion index was calculated for each public chain from normalized within-repertoire ranks of inferred template counts. In a later analysis, generation probabilities were computed using a VDJ recombination model fitted to out-of-frame rearrangements, and the results were checked against IGoR. In a later analysis, TCR-TCR, TCR-HLA and TCR-CMV co-occurrence was scored with hypergeometric tests, and a repertoire-size bias correction was applied to TCR pairs. A later analysis estimated false discovery rates by permuting HLA or CMV assignments 20 times. In a later analysis, co-occurring TCRs were grouped using DBSCAN, with TCRdist sequence similarity added in when clustering inside HLA-allele-positive subsets. Co-occurrence clustering excluded repertoires with fewer than 30,000 or more than 120,000 public chains, plus five with anomalous nucleotide sharing. TCRdb holds this immuneACCESS table with in-frame rearrangements only. Some clones are missing; in checked studies, unresolved V genes explain under half, and the rest has no known cause. That table supplies the V and J calls and clone size; D and trimming were determined from the DNA. The sample profile shows 150,000 to 200,000 clones; approximately 80% of them were found once. 0.65% to 0.95% of the sample lies in the top ten.

As regards this clone: Its antigen is still unknown. Qualities for individual bases were not recorded, and no much larger clone is one base off.

The cohort comprised some 700 healthy bone marrow donors. At the time of sampling, every cohort member was nominally healthy, though immune exposures that went unrecorded were likely present. The donor was CMV seronegative and was included in the group of around 320 seronegative cohort members. A peripheral blood sample was provided by each donor, and peripheral blood mononuclear cells were used for TCR beta sequencing. Genomic DNA was extracted from the blood cell samples with the Qiagen DNeasy Blood Extraction Kit. The cysteine opens and the phenylalanine closes a CDR3 of 15 amino acids. CDR3 DNA only is kept here, 45 bases in frame from base 1. Based on the germline V gene (reference sequence), the CDR1 and CDR2 sequences are MNHNY and SVGAGI. Trimming removed 4 bases from V and 1 base from J; the gene matches leave 6 bases unexplained.

Sample: PBMCs. The sequence derives from a female donor in good health and CMV-seronegative. The chain is assembled from TRBV6-6 and TRBJ1-1, with 7 junctional bases fitting TRBD1. The CDR3 is CASSFVQGWNTEAFF. The base sequence is TGTGCCAGCAGTTTCGTACAGGGGTGGAACACTGAAGCTTTCTTT.